This is a list of T cell receptor beta chains from one sample in a study of cytomegalovirus exposure and HLA in healthy donors. Method: immunoSEQ multiplex PCR; TCRdb's copy keeps in-frame clones and lacks some. The sample yields around 220,000 clones, almost 80% seen once. Sequenced input: PBMCs. The origin of the receptors is a man aged 18 to 35 in good health and CMV-seronegative. CDR3s include the opening cysteine and the closing phenylalanine or tryptophan. The D gene is left open where the match is weak. Clone size, where shown, is once, few, many, or a class for clones that have expanded.

CDR3 length	clone size	V gene	J gene	D gene	CDR3 DNA	CDR3 protein
17	few	TRBV14	TRBJ1-3	.	TGTGCCAGCAGCCAAGAATTCCGGGGAGGCTCAACGGACACCATATATTTT	CASSQEFRGGSTDTIYF
15	few	TRBV6-6	TRBJ1-1	.	TGTGCCAGCAGTTACTCGCAGGCCGAAACAACTGAAGCTTTCTTT	CASSYSQAETTEAFF
14	.	TRBV7-9	TRBJ2-7	.	TGTGCCAGCAGCTTAGCGAACTCGTACTACGAGCAGTACTTC	CASSLANSYYEQYF
18	.	TRBV4-2	TRBJ2-5	TRBD2	TGTGCCAGCAGCCAAGAGAGCGGACTAGCAGCGGGTCGAGAGACCCAGTACTTC	CASSQESGLAAGRETQYF
15	few	TRBV27	TRBJ1-5	.	TGTGCCAGCAGGTACGGCAGGGCAAGCAATCAGCCCCAGCATTTT	CASRYGRASNQPQHF
19	few	TRBV27	TRBJ1-5	TRBD1	TGTGCCAGCAGTTCACTCCCCCCTCCTACAGGGGCTCGGGATCAGCCCCAGCATTTT	CASSSLPPPTGARDQPQHF
17	once	TRBV5-1	TRBJ2-2	.	TGCGCCAGCAGCTTGGGGATACAGGTCCCAGCCACCGGGGAGCTGTTTTTT	CASSLGIQVPATGELFF
13	.	TRBV5-6	TRBJ1-2	.	TGTGCCAGCACCCACCAGGGGCCCTATGGCTACACCTTC	CASTHQGPYGYTF
16	.	TRBV19	TRBJ1-2	.	TGTGCCAGTAGCTTCCTCCCGGGGGGCGTTAACTATGGCTACACCTTC	CASSFLPGGVNYGYTF
13	once	TRBV7-9	TRBJ1-4	TRBD1	TGTTCCAGCAGCTTGCCAGGGGGTGAAAAACTGTTTTTT	CSSSLPGGEKLFF
15	.	TRBV28	TRBJ2-7	TRBD2	TGTGCCAGCAGTCCGACCCCAAGCGGGACCTACGAGCAGTACTTC	CASSPTPSGTYEQYF
12	few	TRBV7-9	TRBJ1-4	.	TGTGCCAGCAGCTTAGAACCGCAGCGACTGTTTTTT	CASSLEPQRLFF
11	.	TRBV9	TRBJ1-5	.	TGTGCCAGCAGCTCACCCGGGACTTTGCATTTT	CASSSPGTLHF
18	.	TRBV5-1	TRBJ2-4	.	TGCGCCAGCAGCTCCGCCGGGGTCGACTTTCTAGCCAAAAACATTCAGTACTTC	CASSSAGVDFLAKNIQYF
12	.	TRBV6-5	TRBJ1-2	TRBD1	TGTGCCAGCAGGGGACAGGGCGGGGGCTACACCTTC	CASRGQGGGYTF
15	.	TRBV19	TRBJ1-1	TRBD1	TGTGCCAGTAGTATCGGTCCAGGGGGGAACACTGAAGCTTTCTTT	CASSIGPGGNTEAFF
14	.	TRBV19	TRBJ1-5	TRBD1	TGTGCCAGTAGTATGACAGGGTGGGGGCAGCCCCAGCATTTT	CASSMTGWGQPQHF
16	.	TRBV15	TRBJ1-3	TRBD1	TGTGCCACCAGCAAACAGGGGGCGCGGGATGGAAACACCATATATTTT	CATSKQGARDGNTIYF
16	.	TRBV5-1	TRBJ2-2	.	TGCGCCAGCAGCCCGGCGGGACAGTCGAACACCGGGGAGCTGTTTTTT	CASSPAGQSNTGELFF
14	.	TRBV30	TRBJ1-2	TRBD1	TGTGCCTGGAGGTTCCCGGACAGGAGCTATGGCTACACCTTC	CAWRFPDRSYGYTF
16	once	TRBV9	TRBJ1-1	TRBD1	TGTGCCAGCAGCGACGGCCGGGACAGGGCGACCACTGAAGCTTTCTTT	CASSDGRDRATTEAFF
16	.	TRBV9	TRBJ2-3	TRBD2	TGTGCCAGCAGCCCCCGGGGACTAGCAACCACAGATACGCAGTATTTT	CASSPRGLATTDTQYF
12	few	TRBV28	TRBJ1-1	TRBD1	TGTGCCAGCAGTTCCGGGACAGGGGTAGCTTTCTTT	CASSSGTGVAFF
14	.	TRBV19	TRBJ1-1	.	TGTGCCAGTCATACATTAGGGAGGAACACTGAAGCTTTCTTT	CASHTLGRNTEAFF
15	once	TRBV19	TRBJ2-2	.	TGTGCCAGTAGTCCGGGACACCGAAACACCGGGGAGCTGTTTTTT	CASSPGHRNTGELFF
15	.	TRBV28	TRBJ1-4	TRBD1	TGTGCCAGCAGTGACACAGGGGATAATGGAGAAAAACTGTTTTTT	CASSDTGDNGEKLFF
14	.	TRBV7-3	TRBJ2-7	TRBD1	TGTGCCAGCAGCCTAGACAGGGTGACCTACGAGCAGTACTTC	CASSLDRVTYEQYF
14	.	TRBV28	TRBJ2-7	TRBD1	TGTGCCAGCAGTTTGACAGGGGGCGAATACGAGCAGTACTTC	CASSLTGGEYEQYF
16	.	TRBV28	TRBJ2-7	.	TGTGCCAGCAGTTTATTAGGAGGGCAGAACAGCCTCGAGCAGTACTTC	CASSLLGGQNSLEQYF
13	few	TRBV19	TRBJ2-5	.	TGTGCCAGTAGTTGGCAGGACCAAGAGACCCAGTACTTC	CASSWQDQETQYF
18	.	TRBV7-2	TRBJ1-6	.	TGTGCCAGCAGCTCGCCCCAGGTCCAGAGCTCCTATAATTCACCCCTCCACTTT	CASSSPQVQSSYNSPLHF
13	.	TRBV4-2	TRBJ1-1	TRBD1	TGTGCCAGCAGCCCAGGGGGAGTCACTGAAGCTTTCTTT	CASSPGGVTEAFF
15	.	TRBV28	TRBJ1-1	TRBD1	TGTGCCAGCAGTTTTTGGGACAGGGACCTCACTGAAGCTTTCTTT	CASSFWDRDLTEAFF
17	.	TRBV9	TRBJ1-3	TRBD1	TGTGCCAGCAGCGTAGCTACAGGGGAGATATCTGGAAACACCATATATTTT	CASSVATGEISGNTIYF
16	.	TRBV19	TRBJ2-1	.	TGTGCCAGTAGTATTTTCGGGGGGCAGGCCTACAATGAGCAGTTCTTC	CASSIFGGQAYNEQFF
15	.	TRBV7-2	TRBJ2-7	.	TGTGCCAGCAGCTTAGGGTCAGGAGGAATATACGAGCAGTACTTC	CASSLGSGGIYEQYF
14	.	TRBV19	TRBJ2-3	TRBD1	TGTGCCAGTATGGGGACAGGGGAAGCAGATACGCAGTATTTT	CASMGTGEADTQYF
15	few	TRBV4-2	TRBJ2-7	TRBD1	TGTGCCAGCAGCCGCACCGGGACAGGGGGTTACGAGCAGTACTTC	CASSRTGTGGYEQYF
14	.	TRBV7-2	TRBJ2-1	TRBD1	TGTGCCAGCAGCTTAGTCGGACAGGGAAGGGAGCAGTTCTTC	CASSLVGQGREQFF
15	few	TRBV6-5	TRBJ1-5	TRBD1	TGTGCCAGCAGTAAGACAGGGGTCGGCAATCAGCCCCAGCATTTT	CASSKTGVGNQPQHF
15	few	TRBV2	TRBJ1-4	.	TGTGCCAGCAATGTGTTCGGGGGGGAAAATGAAAAACTGTTTTTT	CASNVFGGENEKLFF
15	.	TRBV19	TRBJ2-1	.	TGTGCCAGTAGTGTCATGGGGCAAGGATACAATGAGCAGTTCTTC	CASSVMGQGYNEQFF
13	.	TRBV6-5	TRBJ2-7	.	TGTGCCAGCAGTGGACAGCTCCCCTACGAGCAGTACTTC	CASSGQLPYEQYF
18	.	TRBV5-8	TRBJ2-6	TRBD1	TGTGCCAGCAGCTCCGGGACAGGCCCTGGGACTGGGGCCAACGTCCTGACTTTC	CASSSGTGPGTGANVLTF
15	.	TRBV7-9	TRBJ2-3	TRBD1	TGTGCCAGCAGCTTAGCGACAGGGAACACAGATACGCAGTATTTT	CASSLATGNTDTQYF
13	.	TRBV11-3	TRBJ1-1	TRBD1	TGTGCCAGCAGCCCCGGGGACAGGGCCGAAGCTTTCTTT	CASSPGDRAEAFF
18	.	TRBV29-1	TRBJ2-2	TRBD2	TGCAGCGTCGAACCGGCGGGACTAGCGGGAAAAAACACCGGGGAGCTGTTTTTT	CSVEPAGLAGKNTGELFF
17	.	TRBV11-2	TRBJ1-5	.	TGTGCCAGCAGCTTAGATTTGCACAGGGCTGAAAGACAGCCCCAGCATTTT	CASSLDLHRAERQPQHF
19	.	TRBV29-1	TRBJ2-1	TRBD2	TGCAGCGTTGAAGATCCACTAGCGGGGGGGCCAACGATCTACAATGAGCAGTTCTTC	CSVEDPLAGGPTIYNEQFF
14	.	TRBV9	TRBJ1-4	.	TGTGCCAGCAGCGTCACAGGTGAAAATGAAAAACTGTTTTTT	CASSVTGENEKLFF
14	.	TRBV9	TRBJ2-5	TRBD2	TGTGCCAGCAGCTACACTAGCGGGGGAGAGACCCAGTACTTC	CASSYTSGGETQYF
18	.	TRBV4-3	TRBJ2-2	.	TGCGCCAGCAGCCATCATACTGGAGGGGAATGGAACACCGGGGAGCTGTTTTTT	CASSHHTGGEWNTGELFF
16	.	TRBV5-4	TRBJ1-1	TRBD1	TGTGCCAGCAGCATTACAGGGGTGTTATTGGGCACTGAAGCTTTCTTT	CASSITGVLLGTEAFF